This T cell receptor (beta chain) was identified in a study of cytomegalovirus exposure and HLA in healthy donors. Amplification used 60 Vbeta primers and 13 Jbeta primers. In the source study's methods: Later analysis identified some 80 million unique TCR beta chains, 9 million to 12 million shared. The data were produced by immunoSEQ multiplex PCR, yet TCRdb's version contains in-frame clones alone and is incomplete. V, J and clone size reflect that table, while D and trimming were determined from the DNA. The sample has some 180,000 clones, more than 75% seen once. The CDR3 consists of 17 residues. V lost 3 bases, J lost 1 base, and 15 bases lay in between. CDR1 and CDR2 (germline): SGHVS, FNYEAQ. In its sample, this clone was seen a few times.

What was sequenced was PBMCs. The chain recombines TRBV7-6 with TRBJ2-2; possible D gene TRBD1, 6 bases. This clonotype was sampled from a man in his forties or fifties in good health and CMV-seropositive. Here the CDR3 reads CASSFSTDRENTGELFF. In DNA form, the CDR3 reads TGTGCCAGCAGCTTCTCCACGGACAGAGAGAACACCGGGGAGCTGTTTTTT. Together with reference TRBV7-6 and TRBJ2-2, the CDR3 gives the full variable domain: GAGVSQSPRYKVTKRGQDVALRCDPISGHVSLYWYRQALGQGPEFLTYFNYEAQQDKSGLPNDRFSAERPEGSISTLTIQRTEQRDSAMYRCASSFSTDRENTGELFFGEGSRLTVL.